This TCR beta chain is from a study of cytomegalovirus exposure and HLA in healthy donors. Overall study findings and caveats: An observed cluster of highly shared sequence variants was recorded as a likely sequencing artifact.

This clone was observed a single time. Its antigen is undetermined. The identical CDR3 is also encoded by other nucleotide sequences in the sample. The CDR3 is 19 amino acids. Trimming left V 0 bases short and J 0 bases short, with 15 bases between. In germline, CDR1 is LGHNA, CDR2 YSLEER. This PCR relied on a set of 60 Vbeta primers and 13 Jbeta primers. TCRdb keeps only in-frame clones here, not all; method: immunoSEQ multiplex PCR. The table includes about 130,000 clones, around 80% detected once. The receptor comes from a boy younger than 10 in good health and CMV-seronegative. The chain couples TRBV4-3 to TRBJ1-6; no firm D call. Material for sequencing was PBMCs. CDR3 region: CASSQEGSAYSSYNSPLHF. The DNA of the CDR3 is TGCGCCAGCAGCCAAGAGGGCAGTGCCTACAGCTCCTATAATTCACCCCTCCACTTT.